What follows are 23 T cell receptor beta chains derived from one specimen sequenced in a study of T cells in narcolepsy. Clones were read by immunoSEQ multiplex PCR, and TCRdb kept only the in-frame ones, dropping some. In the table there are approximately 28,000 clones, around 78% of which are singletons. Sequencing was done on a sample of CD45RA- memory CD4+ T cells from PBMCs. These receptors were collected from a human donor with narcolepsy.

This chain uses TRBV12-1 with TRBJ2-3. TRBV12-1 is a pseudogene locus. This CDR3 is built from 15 residues. CDR3 nucleotides: TGTGCCAGCAGCGCCCGGGACCAGCGCACAGATACGCAGTATTTT. It encodes CASSARDQRTDTQYF.

A word on this clone: Other DNA sequences of this sample code for an identical CDR3. This chain uses TRBV5-1 with TRBJ2-1; 8 bases align to TRBD1. CDR1 and CDR2 from the germline V gene are SGHRS and YFSETQ. This CDR3 contains 19 residues. J lost 7 bases, V lost 2 bases, and 20 bases had no gene match. The CDR3 here is CASSFPPRRLDRVGNEQFF. CDR3 bases: TGCGCCAGCAGCTTCCCTCCTAGACGCCTGGACAGGGTAGGTAATGAGCAGTTCTTC.

This clone has only a few counts. The chain links TRBV18 to TRBJ1-2, with TRBD1 matching over 7 bases. V shed 3 bases and J 0 bases; nucleotides not matched to a gene: 4. This CDR3 comprises 15 residues. From germline, CDR1 is KGHSH and CDR2 LQKENI. The chain's CDR3 is CASSPGTVANYGYTF. In DNA, the CDR3 is TGTGCCAGCTCACCCGGGACAGTAGCTAACTATGGCTACACCTTC. Together with reference TRBV18 and TRBJ1-2, the CDR3 gives the full variable domain: NAGVMQNPRHLVRRRGQEARLRCSPMKGHSHVYWYRQLPEEGLKFMVYLQKENIIDESGMPKERFSAEFPKEGPSILRIQQVVRGDSAAYFCASSPGTVANYGYTFGSGTRLTVV.

The chain employs TRBV7-2 and TRBJ1-3, with a possible D match to TRBD1 (5 bases). Trimming stripped 1 base from V and 0 bases from J, with 7 bases between. CDR3 length: 15 amino acids. Germline V gives CDR1 SGHTA, CDR2 FQGNSA. DNA for the CDR3: TGTGCCAGCAGCTTAGACACAGGCTCTGGAAACACCATATATTTT. The encoded protein is CASSLDTGSGNTIYF.

This chain connects TRBV12-2 to TRBJ2-3; the table's D call of TRBD2 was not tested on the DNA. TRBV12-2 constitutes a pseudogene. CDR3 length equals 18 residues. CDR3 loop: CASRLRERASGDTDTQYF. The DNA for the CDR3 is TGTGCAAGTCGCTTACGGGAGAGGGCTAGCGGGGACACAGATACGCAGTATTTT.

The chain has TRBV2 and TRBJ2-6, with D uncertain. The CDR3 contains 12 residues. V was trimmed by 7 bases and J by 1 base, leaving 2 bases between them. Germline V gives CDR1 SNHLY, CDR2 FYNNEI. The CDR3 bases are TGTGCCAGCAAGTCTGGGGCCAACGTCCTGACTTTC. Encoded protein: CASKSGANVLTF.

V and J are TRBV11-2 and TRBJ1-4; TRBD1 might be the D (5 bases). The CDR3 loop spans 13 amino acids. With 3 bases removed from V and 7 bases from J, the gap between germline ends came to 9 bases. Looked up from germline, CDR1 is SGHAT and CDR2 is FQNNGV. As DNA, the CDR3 is TGTGCCAGCAGCTTTTGGGGGGGTGAAAAACTGTTTTTT. Amino acids: CASSFWGGEKLFF. Combining the CDR3 with reference TRBV11-2 and TRBJ1-4 gives the whole variable domain EAGVAQSPRYKIIEKRQSVAFWCNPISGHATLYWYQQILGQGPKLLIQFQNNGVVDDSQLPKDRFSAERLKGVDSTLKIQPAKLEDSAVYLCASSFWGGEKLFFGSGTQLSVL.

The rearrangement links TRBV4-2 to TRBJ1-4, with a possible D match to TRBD1 (5 bases). This CDR3 contains 14 residues. Germline V gene lookup returns CDR1 LGHNA and CDR2 YNFKEQ. V lost 4 bases to trimming and J lost 7 bases, with 13 bases between them. CDR3 loop: CASSPQGGSEKLFF. The CDR3 coding sequence is TGTGCCAGCAGCCCCCAGGGTGGTTCTGAAAAACTGTTTTTT.

J is TRBJ1-1 and V is TRBV30, with D maybe TRBD1 (6 bases). Trimming shortened V by 2 bases and J by 5 bases, and 15 bases separated the two germline ends. Germline loops: CDR1 GTSNPN, CDR2 SVGIG (reference sequence). The CDR3 is 14 amino acids. Here the CDR3 reads CAWSSHRRGTEAFF. As DNA, the CDR3 is TGTGCCTGGAGTTCCCATCGAAGGGGGACTGAAGCTTTCTTT.

The V call is TRBV2, the J call TRBJ1-2; a possible D gene is TRBD1 (5 bases). V dropped 6 bases and J dropped 4 bases, with 21 bases sitting between them. This CDR3 is built from 16 residues. The germline V gene encodes CDR1 SNHLY and CDR2 FYNNEI. For the CDR3, the DNA is TGTGCCAGCAGATCACGGGGTGGGGGACCAATCTATGGCTACACCTTC. Its protein product is CASRSRGGGPIYGYTF.

V is TRBV7-6 and J is TRBJ2-7; D is ambiguous. Germline V CDR1 and CDR2: SGHVS, FNYEAQ. This CDR3 spans 15 amino acids. V was cut by 6 bases and J by 4 bases, with 19 bases left in between. CDR3 bases: TGTGCCAGCAGTCCTAACCCCGACAAGGAGTACGAGCAGTACTTC. Protein: CASSPNPDKEYEQYF.

The chain carries TRBV5-5 and TRBJ1-1, with TRBD1 matching 7 bases. The germline gives CDR1 SGHKS, CDR2 YYEKEE (reference sequence). This CDR3 is built from 13 residues. J lost 8 bases, V lost 2 bases, and 6 bases had no gene match. CDR3 nucleotides: TGTGCCAGCAGCTTTTCAAGCAGGGGGGAAGCTTTCTTT. Protein: CASSFSSRGEAFF. The full variable domain, rest sourced from reference TRBV5-5 and TRBJ1-1, is DAGVTQSPTHLIKTRGQQVTLRCSPISGHKSVSWYQQVLGQGPQFIFQYYEKEERGRGNFPDRFSARQFPNYSSELNVNALLLGDSALYLCASSFSSRGEAFFGQGTRLTVV.

V and J are TRBV5-5 and TRBJ2-5; D unclear. Trimming took off 4 bases at V and 3 bases at J, with 19 bases between the two ends. Germline V gives CDR1 SGHKS, CDR2 YYEKEE (reference sequence). The CDR3 contains 16 residues. The CDR3 sequence is CASSLDPPRAKETQYF. The CDR3 DNA sequence: TGTGCCAGCAGCCTGGATCCCCCCCGGGCCAAAGAGACCCAGTACTTC.

The J gene is TRBJ2-7, the V gene TRBV7-8; the match to TRBD1 covers 7 bases. Germline CDR1 SGHVS, CDR2 FQNEAQ. The V segment lost 0 bases and the J segment 0 bases; nucleotides outside the gene matches: 8. The CDR3 spans 17 residues. CDR3 nucleotides: TGTGCCAGCAGCTTAGCTTTTACAGGGGTCAACTCCTACGAGCAGTACTTC. Translating gives CASSLAFTGVNSYEQYF.

The V call is TRBV30, the J call TRBJ1-1, with D possibly matching TRBD1 (5 bases). V was pared by 2 bases and J by 1 base, with 8 bases between. This CDR3 comprises 13 residues. Germline V gene sequence: CDR1 GTSNPN, CDR2 SVGIG (reference sequence). This CDR3 is CAWSRQGNTEAFF. The CDR3 DNA reads as TGTGCCTGGAGTCGTCAGGGGAACACTGAAGCTTTCTTT.

The chain joins TRBV19 to TRBJ2-5; D is possibly TRBD1 (5 bases). The V gene lost 4 bases and the J gene lost 0 bases, with 6 bases spanning the gap. The CDR3 length is 13 residues. CDR1 LNHDA and CDR2 SQIVND come from the germline V gene (reference sequence). This CDR3 reads CASSTGYQETQYF. The CDR3 DNA reads TGTGCCAGTAGTACAGGGTACCAAGAGACCCAGTACTTC.

The chain links TRBV11-2 to TRBJ2-7, with D perhaps TRBD2 (5 bases). The CDR3 totals 17 residues. V was cut by 2 bases and J by 2 bases, with 19 bases left in between. The V gene's germline CDR1 is SGHAT and CDR2 FQNNGV. The CDR3 region has the DNA TGTGCCAGCAGCTTAAGTCAGCTAATCGGGGTCGCCTACGAGCAGTACTTC. It translates to CASSLSQLIGVAYEQYF.

Notes on this clone: The junction departs from germline at one end; a sequencing error may be responsible. The rearrangement links TRBV11-2 to TRBJ1-1, with 7 bases identical to TRBD1. Germline V gene data show CDR1 as SGHAT and CDR2 as FQNNGV. The CDR3 is 13 residues long. In DNA, the CDR3 is TGTGCCAGCAGCAGACAGGGTTCCACTGAAGTTTTCTTT. As protein: CASSRQGSTEVFF. The variable domain in full, with the rest retrieved from reference TRBV11-2 and TRBJ1-1, is EAGVAQSPRYKIIEKRQSVAFWCNPISGHATLYWYQQILGQGPKLLIQFQNNGVVDDSQLPKDRFSAERLKGVDSTLKIQPAKLEDSAVYLCASSRQGSTEVFFGQGTRLTVV.

In DNA, the CDR3 is TGTGCCACCAGCAGAGACCGGGACAGGGTCTCCTATAATTCACCCCTCCACTTT. It specifies CATSRDRDRVSYNSPLHF. The V gene is TRBV15, the J gene TRBJ1-6; 9 nucleotides line up with TRBD1. CDR3 length equals 18 residues. Trimming at V came to 0 bases and at J to 0 bases, leaving 3 bases not matched to a gene. The germline V gene has CDR1 LNHNV and CDR2 YYDKDF (reference sequence). Using reference TRBV15 and TRBJ1-6 for the parts outside the CDR3, the full variable domain is DAMVIQNPRYQVTQFGKPVTLSCSQTLNHNVMYWYQQKSSQAPKLLFHYYDKDFNNEADTPDNFQSRRPNTSFCFLDIRSPGLGDTAMYLCATSRDRDRVSYNSPLHFGNGTRLTVT.

CDR3 bases: TGTGCCAGCAGCTTAAGGCAGGGTAATGAGCAGTTCTTC. The encoded protein is CASSLRQGNEQFF. The chain combines TRBV7-2 with TRBJ2-1; tentatively, D is TRBD1 (5 bases). The V end lost 2 bases, the J end lost 7 bases, and 9 bases lay between the germline ends. Germline V gene data show CDR1 as SGHTA and CDR2 as FQGNSA. The CDR3 extends over 13 amino acids.

The gene calls are TRBV2 and TRBJ1-6, with unresolved D. CDR1 is SNHLY and CDR2 is FYNNEI in the germline V gene. The CDR3 has 11 amino acids. Trimming shortened V by 3 bases and J by 11 bases, and 5 bases separated the two germline ends. CDR3 loop: CASSEIPPLHF. The CDR3 nucleotides read TGTGCCAGCAGTGAGATCCCACCCCTCCACTTT.

This clone appeared a single time. The gene calls are TRBV7-9 and TRBJ2-5; TRBD1 aligns across 9 bases. V shed 3 bases and J 5 bases; nucleotides not matched to a gene: 7. The CDR3 contains 15 residues. Per germline, CDR1 SEHNR and CDR2 FQNEAQ (reference sequence). The CDR3 spells CASSFLGQGRETQYF. CDR3 sequence (DNA): TGTGCCAGCAGCTTTCTCGGACAGGGGCGGGAGACCCAGTACTTC.

The CDR3 sequence is CASSGREYTEAFF. The CDR3 region has the DNA TGTGCCAGCAGCGGGAGGGAGTACACTGAAGCTTTCTTT. The chain employs TRBV5-5 and TRBJ1-1, with D hard to call. The CDR3 totals 13 residues. Germline lookup yields CDR1 SGHKS and CDR2 YYEKEE (reference sequence). Trimming cost V 4 bases and J 3 bases, with 10 bases left between them.